The 6 T cell receptor beta chains given below trace back to one sample, sequenced in a study of T cells after yellow fever vaccination. Each CDR3 protein gets one entry after TCRdb re-called the 5' RACE reads with MiXCR. Of 110,000 to 150,000 distinct CDR3 sequences in the sample, about 7% were seen once. Specimen: CD4+ T cells sorted from PBMCs, collected 10 days after the yellow fever booster vaccination. The receptors shown here come from a man aged 25 to 45 who received the YFV17D yellow fever vaccine.

This clonotype was observed at least ten times. CDR3 region: CASTPGLYNEQFF. CDR3 nucleotide sequence: TGTGCCAGCACCCCGGGACTCTACAATGAGCAGTTCTTC. The J gene is TRBJ2-1, the V gene TRBV5-6; possibly TRBD2 for D (6 bases). The CDR3 is 13 amino acids. Germline CDR1 and CDR2: SGHDT and YYEEEE. Trimming took 6 bases from V and 3 from J, leaving 10 bases between them.

This clonotype was recorded at least ten times. The chain carries TRBV6-1 and TRBJ1-5; D gene ambiguous. Per germline, CDR1 MNHNS and CDR2 SASEGT. Deletions cut 2 bases from V and 6 bases from J, with 11 bases between. The CDR3 runs 14 residues. CDR3 DNA: TGTGCCAGCAGTGAAAATGGTGGGGTTCAGCCCCAGCATTTT. Its translation: CASSENGGVQPQHF.

This clonotype was counted at least ten times. The V gene is TRBV25-1, the J gene TRBJ2-2; 9 bases map to TRBD1. The junction had 5 bases not matched to a gene; V was cut back by 5 bases and J by 4 bases. The CDR3 totals 15 residues. Germline-derived CDR1 and CDR2 are MGHDK and SYGVNS. This chain's CDR3 is CASSYRDRATGELFF. CDR3 nucleotide sequence: TGTGCCAGCAGTTATAGGGACAGGGCCACCGGGGAGCTGTTTTTT.

This clonotype occurred many times. The chain joins TRBV20-1 to TRBJ2-1; D is possibly TRBD1 (5 bases). CDR1 and CDR2 from the germline V gene are DFQATT and SNEGSKA (reference sequence). The V and J ends lost 3 bases and 6 bases respectively, with 21 bases between them. The CDR3 has 16 residues. CDR3 DNA sequence: TGCAGTGCTAGGCGGAGTGCAGGGTTTTTAGGCAATGAGCAGTTCTTC. It encodes CSARRSAGFLGNEQFF.

The chain joins TRBV6-2 or TRBV6-3 to TRBJ2-5, with 8 nucleotides matching TRBD2. The CDR3 is made up of 18 amino acids. Germline V gives CDR1 MNHEY, CDR2 SVGEGT. V lost 4 bases to trimming and J lost 5 bases; unmatched junction nucleotides: 18. The CDR3: CASSLSGRLALRRETQYF. CDR3 bases: TGTGCCAGCAGTTTGAGCGGCAGACTAGCGTTAAGAAGGGAGACCCAGTACTTC.

Many counts were recorded for this clonotype. V usage is TRBV19 and J usage is TRBJ1-1; no clear D. With 4 bases removed from V and 9 bases from J, the gap between germline ends came to 12 bases. From germline, CDR1 is LNHDA and CDR2 SQIVND (reference sequence). The CDR3 spans 12 residues. Here the CDR3 reads CASSTPAAKAFF. The CDR3 bases are TGTGCCAGTAGTACCCCGGCAGCTAAAGCTTTCTTT.